This is a list of T cell receptor beta chains from one sample in a study of T cell changes during pregnancy in multiple sclerosis. Some clones are missing from TCRdb's copy, which holds only in-frame ones; the method was immunoSEQ multiplex PCR. The sample holds 35,000 to 50,000 clones; more than 90% are singletons and the top ten take 6.5% to 7.5%. The specimen comprised CD8+ T cells from peripheral blood mononuclear cells, sampled in the third trimester of pregnancy. All receptors derive from a female donor with multiple sclerosis, enrolled in a pregnancy study. Each CDR3 is given with its conserved first and last residue. D genes are given only for firm matches. Only part of the rows carry a size: once, few, many, or a class if the clone is expanded.

J gene,clone size,V gene,D gene,CDR3 protein,CDR3 DNA
TRBJ2-1,NA,TRBV5-4,TRBD1,CASSLVTGNYNEQFF,TGTGCCAGCAGCTTGGTGACAGGGAACTACAATGAGCAGTTCTTC
TRBJ2-2,once,TRBV7-9,TRBD2,CASSSGLAGDTGELFF,TGTGCCAGCAGCTCGGGACTAGCGGGGGACACCGGGGAGCTGTTTTTT
TRBJ2-3,NA,TRBV6-4,TRBD2,CASSHRGGSTDTQYF,TGTGCCAGCAGTCACCGGGGGGGCAGCACAGATACGCAGTATTTT
TRBJ2-1,once,TRBV13,TRBD2,CASSLGLTSGSGEQFF,TGTGCCAGCAGCTTAGGCCTAACTAGCGGGAGTGGTGAGCAGTTCTTC
TRBJ1-6,NA,TRBV6-5,NA,CASSLRGWNSPLHF,TGTGCCAGCAGTTTGAGGGGGTGGAATTCACCCCTCCACTTT
TRBJ1-1,NA,TRBV9,NA,CASSAQGYTEAFF,TGTGCCAGCAGCGCCCAGGGTTACACTGAAGCTTTCTTT
TRBJ2-2,NA,TRBV5-1,TRBD1,CASGDRATNTGELFF,TGCGCCAGCGGGGACAGGGCAACGAACACCGGGGAGCTGTTTTTT
TRBJ1-1,NA,TRBV28,TRBD1,CASSWGFDRGATEAFF,TGTGCCAGCAGTTGGGGGTTTGACAGGGGGGCCACTGAAGCTTTCTTT
TRBJ2-7,NA,TRBV4-3,NA,CASSQERGSYEQYF,TGCGCCAGCAGCCAAGAAAGGGGCTCCTACGAGCAGTACTTC
TRBJ1-5,NA,TRBV19,NA,CASSIADRSNQPQHF,TGTGCCAGTAGTATAGCGGACAGAAGCAATCAGCCCCAGCATTTT
TRBJ2-3,NA,TRBV7-3,NA,CASSLGGFTDTQYF,TGTGCCAGCAGCTTAGGCGGATTCACAGATACGCAGTATTTT
TRBJ2-7,NA,TRBV9,TRBD2,CASSDGTSGPYEQYF,TGTGCCAGCAGTGATGGGACTAGCGGTCCCTACGAGCAGTACTTC
TRBJ2-2,NA,TRBV27,TRBD2,CASSFGLAGETGELFF,TGTGCCAGCAGTTTCGGACTAGCGGGAGAAACCGGGGAGCTGTTTTTT
TRBJ2-3,NA,TRBV2,TRBD1,CARGTESTDTQYF,TGTGCCAGGGGGACAGAAAGCACAGATACGCAGTATTTT
TRBJ2-3,NA,TRBV7-2,TRBD2,CASSENLRGTDTQYF,TGTGCCAGCAGCGAAAATTTGCGGGGGACAGATACGCAGTATTTT
TRBJ2-7,once,TRBV19,TRBD2,CASSFSGSHSYEQYF,TGTGCCAGTAGTTTCAGCGGGAGCCACTCCTACGAGCAGTACTTC
TRBJ2-1,NA,TRBV28,TRBD2,CASKESSGTYNEQFF,TGTGCCAGCAAGGAGAGTAGCGGGACCTACAATGAGCAGTTCTTC
TRBJ1-1,NA,TRBV10-3,NA,CAIRGVNTEAFF,TGTGCCATCCGGGGGGTGAACACTGAAGCTTTCTTT
TRBJ2-1,NA,TRBV7-8,TRBD2,CASSLALLAEYNEQFF,TGTGCCAGCAGCTTAGCGCTCCTAGCGGAGTACAATGAGCAGTTCTTC
TRBJ1-2,NA,TRBV7-9,NA,CASSQGGANYGYTF,TGTGCCAGCAGCCAAGGGGGTGCTAACTATGGCTACACCTTC
TRBJ1-2,NA,TRBV10-2,NA,CASSEKSFASSDYGYTF,TGCGCCAGCAGTGAGAAATCTTTTGCCTCCTCGGACTATGGCTACACCTTC
TRBJ2-7,NA,TRBV6-1,NA,CASRGDTLYGEQYF,TGTGCCAGCAGAGGGGACACCCTCTATGGTGAGCAGTACTTC
TRBJ2-2,NA,TRBV5-1,TRBD2,CASSRTSGSLAGELFF,TGCGCCAGCAGCCGTACTAGCGGGAGTCTGGCCGGGGAGCTGTTTTTT
TRBJ1-2,NA,TRBV28,NA,CASRFDGGDYGYTF,TGTGCCAGCAGGTTCGATGGGGGGGACTATGGCTACACCTTC
TRBJ2-5,NA,TRBV29-1,NA,CSVEVLAGWQETQYF,TGCAGCGTTGAAGTGTTGGCAGGCTGGCAAGAGACCCAGTACTTC
TRBJ2-2,NA,TRBV7-3,TRBD1,CASSLGTGYDGELFF,TGTGCCAGCAGCTTGGGGACAGGGTATGACGGGGAGCTGTTTTTT
TRBJ2-7,NA,TRBV5-6,NA,CASSLIRGTSSYEQYF,TGTGCCAGCAGCTTGATCCGGGGTACGAGCTCCTACGAGCAGTACTTC
TRBJ2-3,NA,TRBV6-5,TRBD2,CASSYLSGREGDTQYF,TGTGCCAGCAGTTACTTGAGCGGGAGGGAGGGGGATACGCAGTATTTT
TRBJ2-7,NA,TRBV4-1,NA,CASSQDPLTYEQYF,TGCGCCAGCAGCCAAGATCCGCTAACCTACGAGCAGTACTTC
TRBJ2-7,NA,TRBV6-5,TRBD1,CASSYSRGRVGYEQYF,TGTGCCAGCAGTTACTCCAGGGGGCGAGTCGGCTACGAGCAGTACTTC
TRBJ2-7,NA,TRBV28,TRBD2,CASSLLAGDYEQYF,TGTGCCAGCAGTTTACTGGCGGGAGATTACGAGCAGTACTTC
TRBJ1-1,NA,TRBV27,NA,CASKAGVNTEAFF,TGTGCCAGCAAGGCAGGGGTGAACACTGAAGCTTTCTTT
TRBJ1-5,NA,TRBV6-1,NA,CASSEVFRTEPQHF,TGTGCCAGCAGTGAAGTATTTAGGACAGAACCCCAGCATTTT
TRBJ1-1,NA,TRBV6-5,NA,CASSWTSGSEAFF,TGTGCCAGCAGCTGGACATCAGGGTCTGAAGCTTTCTTT
TRBJ2-1,NA,TRBV7-7,NA,CASSLGDGGANEQFF,TGTGCCAGCAGCTTAGGAGATGGGGGGGCTAATGAGCAGTTCTTC
TRBJ2-1,few,TRBV29-1,NA,CSVEHRARADPRADEQFF,TGCAGCGTCGAGCACAGGGCCAGAGCGGACCCTAGAGCGGATGAGCAGTTCTTC
TRBJ2-1,NA,TRBV7-2,TRBD2,CASSLAAGGSYNEQFF,TGTGCCAGCAGCTTAGCGGCGGGAGGGTCCTACAATGAGCAGTTCTTC
TRBJ1-1,once,TRBV6-6,NA,CASSFDRRGTEAFF,TGTGCCAGCAGTTTCGACCGCAGGGGCACTGAAGCTTTCTTT
TRBJ2-5,NA,TRBV6-6,NA,CASRDRMQETQYF,TGTGCCAGCCGAGACAGGATGCAAGAGACCCAGTACTTC
TRBJ2-1,NA,TRBV10-3,NA,CAISETAYNEQFF,TGTGCCATCAGTGAGACTGCATACAATGAGCAGTTCTTC
TRBJ2-1,NA,TRBV5-1,TRBD2,CASSYGTSGEEQFF,TGCGCCAGCAGTTACGGGACTAGCGGGGAAGAGCAGTTCTTC
TRBJ2-2,NA,TRBV27,NA,CATGEGHGELFF,TGTGCCACCGGGGAAGGGCACGGGGAGCTGTTTTTT
TRBJ2-1,NA,TRBV9,NA,CASSVGGGAYNEQFF,TGTGCCAGCAGCGTAGGAGGGGGGGCATACAATGAGCAGTTCTTC
TRBJ1-6,NA,TRBV5-1,NA,CASSLYFRDSPLHF,TGCGCCAGCAGCTTGTACTTCAGGGATTCACCCCTCCACTTT
TRBJ2-3,NA,TRBV11-3,TRBD1,CASSLAYRGTDTQYF,TGTGCCAGCAGCTTAGCCTACAGGGGTACAGATACGCAGTATTTT
TRBJ1-4,NA,TRBV27,NA,CASSLPQGFTNEKLFF,TGTGCCAGCAGTTTACCGCAGGGTTTCACTAATGAAAAACTGTTTTTT
TRBJ2-5,once,TRBV7-3,TRBD1,CASSLLGTVQETQYF,TGTGCCAGCAGCTTATTGGGGACAGTCCAAGAGACCCAGTACTTC
TRBJ2-7,NA,TRBV28,TRBD2,CASSFLAGQTYEQYF,TGTGCCAGCAGTTTCCTAGCGGGTCAGACCTACGAGCAGTACTTC
TRBJ2-3,once,TRBV19,TRBD1,CASSSRGRADTQYF,TGTGCCAGTAGTAGCAGGGGGCGCGCAGATACGCAGTATTTT
TRBJ2-7,NA,TRBV7-3,NA,CASSPEGRPPYEQYF,TGTGCCAGCAGCCCGGAGGGCAGGCCCCCCTACGAGCAGTACTTC
TRBJ2-5,NA,TRBV19,NA,CASSTRQVQETQYF,TGTGCCAGTAGTACCCGACAGGTACAAGAGACCCAGTACTTC
TRBJ2-7,NA,TRBV10-3,TRBD2,CAIQAGEGYEQYF,TGTGCCATCCAAGCGGGAGAAGGATACGAGCAGTACTTC
TRBJ2-5,once,TRBV7-9,NA,CASSARGQETQYF,TGTGCCAGCAGCGCCAGGGGACAAGAGACCCAGTACTTC
TRBJ1-4,once,TRBV27,TRBD1,CASSGGTGRNEKLFF,TGTGCCAGCAGTGGCGGGACAGGGAGGAATGAAAAACTGTTTTTT